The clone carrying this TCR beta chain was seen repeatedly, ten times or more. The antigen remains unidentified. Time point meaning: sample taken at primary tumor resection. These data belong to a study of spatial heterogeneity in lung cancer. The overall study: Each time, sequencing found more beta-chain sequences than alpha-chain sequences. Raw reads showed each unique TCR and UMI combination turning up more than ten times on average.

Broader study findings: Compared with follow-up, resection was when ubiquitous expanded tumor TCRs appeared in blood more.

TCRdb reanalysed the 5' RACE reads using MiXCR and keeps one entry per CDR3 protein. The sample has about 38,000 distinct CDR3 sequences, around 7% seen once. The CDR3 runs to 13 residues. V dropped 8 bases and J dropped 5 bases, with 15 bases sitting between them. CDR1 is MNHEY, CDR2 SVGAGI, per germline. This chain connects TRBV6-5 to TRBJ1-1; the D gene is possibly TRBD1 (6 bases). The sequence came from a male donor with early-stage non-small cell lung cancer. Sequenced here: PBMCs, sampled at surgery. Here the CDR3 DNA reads TGTGCCAGCGTATCAACAGGGTGGACTGAAGCTTTCTTT. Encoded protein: CASVSTGWTEAFF.